Following are 13 T cell receptor beta chains from one sample sequenced in a study of cytomegalovirus exposure and HLA in healthy donors. 60 Vbeta and 13 Jbeta primers were used in PCR. Measured with immunoSEQ multiplex PCR; TCRdb has only the in-frame clones, and not every one. The sample yields about 94,000 clones, approximately 66% seen once. Sequences were obtained from PBMCs. The receptors originated from a man aged 25-40 years in good health and CMV-seronegative.

The chain combines TRBV14 with TRBJ2-7; TRBD1 is a possible D gene (5 bases). Germline V gene lookup returns CDR1 SGHDN and CDR2 FVKESK. V was shortened by 0 bases and J by 0 bases, with 15 bases between the two germline ends. The CDR3 is 17 residues long. This chain's CDR3 is CASSQDWGRKVSYEQYF. The CDR3 DNA sequence: TGTGCCAGCAGCCAAGATTGGGGCAGGAAAGTCTCCTACGAGCAGTACTTC.

This chain links TRBV4-3 with TRBJ2-5; TRBD2 matches at 7 bases. Unmatched junction bases numbered 2, after V lost 1 base and J lost 6 bases. Germline CDR1 reads LGHNA; CDR2 reads YSLEER. CDR3 size: 13 residues. CDR3 protein: CASSQVGLKTQYF. CDR3 sequence (DNA): TGCGCCAGCAGCCAAGTGGGACTAAAGACCCAGTACTTC.

The CDR3 loop is CASSFTASGGNTGELFF. The CDR3 DNA is TGCGCCAGCAGCTTTACGGCTAGCGGGGGTAACACCGGGGAGCTGTTTTTT. The V and J genes are TRBV5-1 and TRBJ2-2, with 10 positions matching TRBD2. V gave up 2 bases and J gave up 2 bases; unmatched junction bases: 6. The CDR3 runs 17 residues. Germline V gene sequence: CDR1 SGHRS, CDR2 YFSETQ.

The chain is built from TRBV19 and TRBJ2-6; tentative D call: TRBD2 (5 bases). Trimming cost V 6 bases and J 6 bases, with 15 bases left between them. The CDR3 has 15 residues. The germline gives CDR1 LNHDA, CDR2 SQIVND (reference sequence). The DNA of the CDR3 is TGTGCCAGTAGCCTTCCAGGACGGGAGGCCAACGTCCTGACTTTC. Its translation: CASSLPGREANVLTF.

This sequence joins TRBV9 and TRBJ2-4, with D perhaps matching TRBD2 (6 bases). The CDR3 is 14 residues long. Germline CDR1 reads SGDLS; CDR2 reads YYNGEE. Trimming stripped 0 bases from V and 6 bases from J, with 10 bases between. CDR3: CASSVGGGRNIQYF. The CDR3 bases are TGTGCCAGCAGCGTAGGCGGAGGGAGAAACATTCAGTACTTC.

This chain links TRBV18 with TRBJ1-3; weak D call: TRBD1 (5 bases). This CDR3 spans 15 amino acids. CDR1 is KGHSH, CDR2 LQKENI, per germline. The V end lost 0 bases, the J end lost 2 bases, and 8 bases lay between the germline ends. CDR3 protein: CASSPPQGPGNTIYF. CDR3 in DNA: TGTGCCAGCTCACCACCGCAGGGTCCTGGAAACACCATATATTTT.

The V gene is TRBV6-4, the J gene TRBJ1-1, with D unresolved. The CDR3 runs 13 residues. The ends were cut back, 5 bases at V and 1 base at J, with 8 bases in the middle. Germline V gives CDR1 MRHNA, CDR2 SNTAGT. The CDR3 spells CASSPFPNTEAFF. CDR3 bases: TGTGCCAGCAGTCCTTTCCCGAACACTGAAGCTTTCTTT.

The chain joins TRBV5-1 to TRBJ2-2; 9 bases line up with TRBD2. Unmatched junction bases numbered 6, after V lost 4 bases and J lost 2 bases. CDR3 length equals 16 residues. Germline V gene sequence: CDR1 SGHRS, CDR2 YFSETQ. CDR3 region: CASSETSGRNTGELFF. CDR3 DNA sequence: TGCGCCAGCAGCGAGACTAGCGGACGAAACACCGGGGAGCTGTTTTTT.

This rearrangement joins TRBV27 to TRBJ1-6; D possibly corresponds to TRBD1 (6 bases). V lost 4 bases, J lost 5 bases, and 15 bases lay in between. Germline CDR1 reads MNHEY; CDR2 reads SMNVEV (reference sequence). This CDR3 is 16 amino acids long. The CDR3 bases are TGTGCCAGCAGTTCGCAGGGGTTACAGGATAATTCACCCCTCCACTTT. This codes for CASSSQGLQDNSPLHF.

The chain carries TRBV18 and TRBJ1-4; D is uncertain. CDR1 and CDR2 from the germline V gene are KGHSH and LQKENI. Trimming pared 0 bases from V and 6 bases from J, leaving 11 bases between. The CDR3 covers 15 residues. CDR3: CASSPPNRGDEKLFF. The DNA for the CDR3 is TGTGCCAGCTCACCACCAAATCGGGGAGATGAAAAACTGTTTTTT.

This clone showed up just once. The V call is TRBV28, the J call TRBJ1-6, with D maybe TRBD1 (5 bases). V was pared by 7 bases and J by 10 bases, with 17 bases between. Germline CDR1 MDHEN, CDR2 SYDVKM. The length of the CDR3 is 14 residues. CDR3 region: CASKREQVRSPLHF. For the CDR3, the DNA is TGTGCCAGCAAAAGGGAACAGGTGCGGTCACCCCTCCACTTT.

This clone was seen only once. This chain uses TRBV6-5 with TRBJ1-2; TRBD1 aligns across 7 bases. The trim removed 6 bases at V and 6 bases at J, leaving 7 bases unmatched. CDR1 is MNHEY, CDR2 SVGAGI, per germline. This CDR3 has 13 residues. DNA of the CDR3: TGTGCCAGCAGCCGGCGGGACAGTCATGGCTACACCTTC. Encoded protein: CASSRRDSHGYTF.

The chain has TRBV7-3 and TRBJ2-3; TRBD2 matches at 8 bases. There are 15 residues in the CDR3. The V and J ends lost 3 bases and 6 bases, in that order; junction bases with no gene match: 8. Looked up from germline, CDR1 is SGHTA and CDR2 is FQGTGA. The CDR3 spells CASSFRAGESDTQYF. The CDR3 coding sequence is TGTGCCAGCAGCTTCAGAGCGGGGGAGTCGGATACGCAGTATTTT.